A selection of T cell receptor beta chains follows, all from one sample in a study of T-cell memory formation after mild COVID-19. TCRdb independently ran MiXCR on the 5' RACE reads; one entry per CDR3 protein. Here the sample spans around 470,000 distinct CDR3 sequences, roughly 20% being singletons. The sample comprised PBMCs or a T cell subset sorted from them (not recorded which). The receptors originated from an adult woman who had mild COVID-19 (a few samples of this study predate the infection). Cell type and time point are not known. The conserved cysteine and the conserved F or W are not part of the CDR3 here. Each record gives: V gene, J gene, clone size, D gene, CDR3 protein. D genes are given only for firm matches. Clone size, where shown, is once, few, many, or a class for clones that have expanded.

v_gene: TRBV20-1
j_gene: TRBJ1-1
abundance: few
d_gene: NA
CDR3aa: SARDRGGITEAF

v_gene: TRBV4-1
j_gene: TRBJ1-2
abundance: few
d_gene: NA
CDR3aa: ASSQDPGPGEGYT

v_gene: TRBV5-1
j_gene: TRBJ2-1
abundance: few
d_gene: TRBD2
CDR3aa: ASSQPGTSGSSEQF

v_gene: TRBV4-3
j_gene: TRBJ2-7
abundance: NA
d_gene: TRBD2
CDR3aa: ASSQDFSSGRYEQY

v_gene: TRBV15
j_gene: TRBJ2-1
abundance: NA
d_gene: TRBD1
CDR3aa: ATSGLTGGYNEQF

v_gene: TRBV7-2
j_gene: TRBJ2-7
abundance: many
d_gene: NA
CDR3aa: ASTNSLYEQY

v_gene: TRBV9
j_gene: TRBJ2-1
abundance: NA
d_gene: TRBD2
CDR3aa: ASSGILARSYNEQF

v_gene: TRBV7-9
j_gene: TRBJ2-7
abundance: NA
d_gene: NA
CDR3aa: ASSLDPSEQY

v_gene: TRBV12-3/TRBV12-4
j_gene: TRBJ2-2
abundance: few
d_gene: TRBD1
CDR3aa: ASSQQGVANTGELF

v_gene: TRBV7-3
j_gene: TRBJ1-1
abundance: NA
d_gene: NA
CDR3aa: ASSLHGRRAF

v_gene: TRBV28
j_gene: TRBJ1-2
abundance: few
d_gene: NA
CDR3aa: ASRRQGGYGYT

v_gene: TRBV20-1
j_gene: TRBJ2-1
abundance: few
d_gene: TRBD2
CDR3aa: SARPGLAGGNEQF

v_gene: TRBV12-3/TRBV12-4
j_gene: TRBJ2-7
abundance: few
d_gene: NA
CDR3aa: ASSLGRYRGYEQY

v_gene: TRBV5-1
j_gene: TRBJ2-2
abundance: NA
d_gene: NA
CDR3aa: ATEAGANTGELF

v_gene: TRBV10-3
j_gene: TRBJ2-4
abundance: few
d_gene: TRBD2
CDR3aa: AISESLAGAAKNIQY

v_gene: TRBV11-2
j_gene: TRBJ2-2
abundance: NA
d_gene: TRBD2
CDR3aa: ASSIGGTGELV

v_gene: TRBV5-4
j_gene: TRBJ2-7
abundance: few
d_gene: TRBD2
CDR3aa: ASSPGGAGGTYEQY

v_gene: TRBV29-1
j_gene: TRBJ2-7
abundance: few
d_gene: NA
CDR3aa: SVDEGHYEQY

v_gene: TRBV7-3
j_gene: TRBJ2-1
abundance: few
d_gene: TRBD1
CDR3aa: ASSFGQGVDEQF

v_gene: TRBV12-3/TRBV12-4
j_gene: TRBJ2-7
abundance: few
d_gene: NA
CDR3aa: ASSLMLGAGKGEQY

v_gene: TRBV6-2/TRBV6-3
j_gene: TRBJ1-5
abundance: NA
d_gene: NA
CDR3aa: ASSRDWGQPQH

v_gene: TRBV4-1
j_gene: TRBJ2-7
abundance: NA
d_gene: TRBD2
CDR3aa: ASSPLSGDYEQY

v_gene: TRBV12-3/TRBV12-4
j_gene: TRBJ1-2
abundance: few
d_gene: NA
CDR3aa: ASSPASGPRGGYT

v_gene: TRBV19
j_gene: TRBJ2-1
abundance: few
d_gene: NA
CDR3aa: ASSILPRPYEQF

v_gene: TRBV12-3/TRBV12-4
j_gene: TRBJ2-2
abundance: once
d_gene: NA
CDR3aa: ASSSPGARYTGEMF

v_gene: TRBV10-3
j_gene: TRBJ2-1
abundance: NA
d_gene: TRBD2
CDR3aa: AISPGGAGGDEQF

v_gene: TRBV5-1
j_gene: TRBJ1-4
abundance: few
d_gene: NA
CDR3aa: ASSLAGLNEKLF

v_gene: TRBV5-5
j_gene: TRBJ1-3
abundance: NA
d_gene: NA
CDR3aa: ASSLMFKDRGSGNTIY

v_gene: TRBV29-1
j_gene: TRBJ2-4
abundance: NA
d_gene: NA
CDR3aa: SAETASLAKNIQY

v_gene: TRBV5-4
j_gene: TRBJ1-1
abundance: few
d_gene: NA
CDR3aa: ASSFGPGVRGTEAF

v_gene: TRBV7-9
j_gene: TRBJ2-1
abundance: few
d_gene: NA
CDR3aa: ASSLAGLIGRNNRNNEQF

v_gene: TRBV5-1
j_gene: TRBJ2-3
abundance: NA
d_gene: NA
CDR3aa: ASSLDRAATDTQY

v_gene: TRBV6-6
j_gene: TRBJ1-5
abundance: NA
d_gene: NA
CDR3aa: ASSSAADYSNQPQH